This TCR beta chain was recovered during a study of shared clonotypes between healthy human individuals. Study-wide results and caveats: Inspection by rarefaction showed sorted-subset sequencing to be incomplete despite large depth.

Pooled CD45RO+ cells and CCR7-negative CD45RA+ TemRA cells made up CD8 memory. It was 200 to 250 ng DNA, approximately 28,000 T cell genomes, that sorted-subset replicate PCRs used. Generated by immunoSEQ multiplex PCR, the TCRdb table keeps only in-frame clones and is missing some. The sample comprises about 690,000 clones, around 90% of which are singletons, and 34% rests with the top ten. The CDR3 extends over 14 amino acids. The germline gives CDR1 MGHDK, CDR2 SYGVNS. Trimming took off 1 base at V and 2 bases at J, with 9 bases between the two ends. Concerning this clone: Its antigen is unidentified.

The TCR comes from a man aged 18 to 29 in good health. Some clones in this sample may be carry-over from other donors' samples. The rearrangement links TRBV25-1 to TRBJ2-7; D possibly matches TRBD1 or TRBD2 (5 bases each). Sequenced sample: memory CD8+ T cells from PBMCs. As to subset: CD45RO+ cells pooled with CCR7-negative TemRA cells. The CDR3 DNA reads TGTGCCAGCAGTGAATTGGGGGAAACCTACGAGCAGTACTTC. This encodes CASSELGETYEQYF.